This entry lists 29 T cell receptor beta chains sequenced from one sample in a study of blood T cell repertoires in COVID-19. Assay: immunoSEQ multiplex PCR; the TCRdb copy retains only in-frame clones and omits some. The table includes some 210,000 clones, around 81% detected once. The sample was PBMCs or T cells enriched from blood (not recorded which). The receptors were sampled from a woman in her forties or fifties with acute COVID-19.

V and J are TRBV2 and TRBJ1-4; TRBD1 aligns across 9 bases. CDR1 and CDR2 (germline): SNHLY, FYNNEI. V was clipped by 6 bases and J by 7 bases; unmatched bases: 3. The CDR3 totals 13 residues. This CDR3 is CASSRDRVEKLFF. The CDR3 nucleotides read TGTGCCAGCAGCCGGGACAGGGTTGAAAAACTGTTTTTT.

The chain carries TRBV7-3 and TRBJ1-1; D is perhaps TRBD1 (6 bases). This CDR3 has 13 residues. The ends were cut back, 3 bases at V and 4 bases at J, with 9 bases in the middle. The germline CDR1 and CDR2 sequences are SGHTA and FQGTGA. CDR3 DNA sequence: TGTGCCAGCAGCTTTGGGGGCTTCACTGAAGCTTTCTTT. Amino acids: CASSFGGFTEAFF. Variable domain in full (rest from reference TRBV7-3 and TRBJ1-1): GAGVSQTPSNKVTEKGKYVELRCDPISGHTALYWYRQSLGQGPEFLIYFQGTGAADDSGLPNDRFFAVRPEGSVSTLKIQRTERGDSAVYLCASSFGGFTEAFFGQGTRLTVV.

The sample holds a few counts of this clone. One end of the junction fails to match germline, which may point to a read error. The chain links TRBV4-1 to TRBJ2-1; 10 bases map to TRBD1. From germline, CDR1 is MGHRA and CDR2 YSYEKL. The CDR3 length is 22 residues. Written as DNA, the CDR3 is TGCGCCAGCAGACAAGGGAAAGGGACAGGGGCTTTTGTCGGGGCAATTGACAATGAGCAGTTCTTC. Its protein product is CASRQGKGTGAFVGAIDNEQFF.

This clone was observed a few times. The chain joins TRBV10-1 to TRBJ2-2; 7 bases map to TRBD2. This CDR3 spans 16 amino acids. Trimming took 8 bases from V and 5 from J; bases not matched to a gene: 14. CDR1 WNHNN and CDR2 SYGVQD come from the germline V gene (reference sequence). The CDR3 nucleotides read TGCGCCAGCGGACGAGAGCGGGACCAACTAACCGGGGAGCTGTTTTTT. It is translated as CASGRERDQLTGELFF.

Notes on this clone: A read error may account for a junction end that differs from germline. CDR3 sequence reads: CASSLGGPGANVLTF. CDR3 DNA: TGTGCTAGCAGCTTAGGAGGGCCCGGGGCCAACGTCCTGACTTTC. The chain carries TRBV7-7 and TRBJ2-6; possibly TRBD2 for D (6 bases). CDR3 length equals 15 residues. The germline V gene encodes CDR1 SSHAT and CDR2 FNYEAQ (reference sequence).

J is TRBJ2-6 and V is TRBV27, with 8 bases fitting TRBD1. V gave up 7 bases and J gave up 0 bases; unmatched junction bases: 14. There are 19 residues in the CDR3. Germline CDR1 is MNHEY and CDR2 is SMNVEV (reference sequence). In DNA form, the CDR3 reads TGTGCCAGCAAAAACAGACAGGGGATCTTTTCCTCTGGGGCCAACGTCCTGACTTTC. Translation gives CASKNRQGIFSSGANVLTF.

This chain links TRBV7-8 with TRBJ1-6; the D is unclear. Trimming shortened V by 5 bases and J by 5 bases, and 13 bases separated the two germline ends. Germline assignment: CDR1 SGHVS and CDR2 FQNEAQ. This CDR3 is 15 amino acids long. For the CDR3, the DNA is TGTGCCAGCAGCCGAGGTAGGGAGAATAATTCACCCCTCCACTTT. Translation gives CASSRGRENNSPLHF.

V usage is TRBV5-1 and J usage is TRBJ1-2, with 7 bases identical to TRBD1. CDR3 length: 13 residues. Germline loops: CDR1 SGHRS, CDR2 YFSETQ. V shed 5 bases, J shed 4 bases, and the junction held 5 bases outside the gene matches. CDR3 loop: CASRRTGGYGYTF. The DNA for the CDR3 is TGCGCCAGCAGACGGACAGGCGGCTATGGCTACACCTTC.

This clone has a single count. J is TRBJ1-5 and V is TRBV6-2 or TRBV6-3, with no clear D. Germline V gives CDR1 MNHEY, CDR2 SVGEGT. V lost 4 bases and J 2 bases, leaving 15 bases between the germline ends. There are 16 residues in the CDR3. CDR3 residues: CASSFPQSFGNQPQHF. The CDR3 DNA reads as TGTGCCAGCAGTTTTCCGCAGTCTTTTGGCAATCAGCCCCAGCATTTT.

The chain joins TRBV11-2 to TRBJ2-3; D may be TRBD2 (5 bases). V was cut by 3 bases and J by 4 bases, with 11 bases left in between. The CDR3 consists of 14 residues. Germline CDR1 is SGHAT and CDR2 is FQNNGV. Written as DNA, the CDR3 is TGTGCCAGCAGCTTGAGGGTGGGCCCAGATACGCAGTATTTT. Its protein product is CASSLRVGPDTQYF. Full variable domain (rest looked up from reference TRBV11-2 and TRBJ2-3): EAGVAQSPRYKIIEKRQSVAFWCNPISGHATLYWYQQILGQGPKLLIQFQNNGVVDDSQLPKDRFSAERLKGVDSTLKIQPAKLEDSAVYLCASSLRVGPDTQYFGPGTRLTVL.

The chain links TRBV5-1 to TRBJ1-1, with 7 bases lining up with TRBD1. CDR1 and CDR2 (germline): SGHRS, YFSETQ. This CDR3 has 14 amino acids. V was clipped by 2 bases and J by 1 base; unmatched bases: 2. This CDR3 is CASSFRGENTEAFF. CDR3 nucleotide sequence: TGCGCCAGCAGCTTCAGGGGGGAGAACACTGAAGCTTTCTTT.

The CDR3 DNA follows: TGTGCCAGCAGTTCGACAGCGGGAGTTAAGAATGAGCAGTTCTTC. Its protein product is CASSSTAGVKNEQFF. The J gene is TRBJ2-1, the V gene TRBV28; 8 bases fit TRBD2. After removal of 4 bases from V and 7 bases from J, the junction contained 9 bases not matched to a gene. The CDR3 extends over 15 amino acids. Looked up from germline, CDR1 is MDHEN and CDR2 is SYDVKM.

This rearrangement joins TRBV19 to TRBJ1-5; D is unclear. CDR3 length equals 15 residues. V was pared by 6 bases and J by 2 bases, with 14 bases between. CDR1 and CDR2 (germline): LNHDA, SQIVND (reference sequence). CDR3 amino acids: CASSLVAVGNQPQHF. CDR3 in DNA: TGTGCCAGTAGCCTCGTCGCGGTAGGCAATCAGCCCCAGCATTTT.

V is TRBV5-1 and J is TRBJ2-5, with D tentatively TRBD2 (6 bases). This CDR3 is built from 12 residues. Trimming stripped 4 bases from V and 10 bases from J, with 14 bases between. CDR1 is SGHRS, CDR2 YFSETQ, per germline. This chain's CDR3 is CASSPGERGQYF. Here the CDR3 DNA reads TGCGCCAGCAGCCCGGGGGAACGAGGCCAGTACTTC.

This chain connects TRBV28 to TRBJ2-1; 7 nucleotides align to TRBD1. This CDR3 region has 16 residues. The trim removed 5 bases at V and 0 bases at J, leaving 7 bases unmatched. Germline CDR1 and CDR2: MDHEN and SYDVKM. DNA of the CDR3: TGTGCCAGCAGTACAGCAGGGGGTAACTCCTACAATGAGCAGTTCTTC. Amino acids: CASSTAGGNSYNEQFF.

This clone was seen once. The genes are TRBV9 and TRBJ2-2; 7 positions match TRBD2. J was trimmed by 6 bases and V by 2 bases; bases with no gene match: 10. Germline V gives CDR1 SGDLS, CDR2 YYNGEE. The CDR3 is 16 residues long. CDR3 loop: CASSVGGGSSAGELFF. The CDR3 region has the DNA TGTGCCAGCAGCGTTGGGGGAGGGAGTTCGGCCGGGGAGCTGTTTTTT.

This clone was seen a handful of times. The gene calls are TRBV28 and TRBJ2-4, with TRBD2 as a possible D gene (5 bases). Germline loops: CDR1 MDHEN, CDR2 SYDVKM. CDR3 length equals 15 residues. With 3 bases removed from V and 0 bases from J, the gap between germline ends came to 9 bases. Here the CDR3 reads CASSFGGLAKNIQYF. The CDR3 nucleotides are TGTGCCAGCAGTTTTGGAGGACTAGCCAAAAACATTCAGTACTTC.

The chain uses TRBV7-9 and TRBJ2-2; 14 bases line up with TRBD2. This CDR3 contains 16 residues. CDR1 and CDR2 from the germline V gene are SEHNR and FQNEAQ (reference sequence). The junction had 1 base not matched to a gene; V was cut back by 4 bases and J by 3 bases. CDR3 nucleotide sequence: TGTGCCAGCAGCTCGGGACTAGCGGGGGACACCGGGGAGCTGTTTTTT. It codes for CASSSGLAGDTGELFF.

J is TRBJ2-7 and V is TRBV6-5; a weak D match, TRBD2 (7 bases). The V gene lost 6 bases and the J gene lost 5 bases, with 20 bases spanning the gap. The CDR3 is made up of 15 amino acids. CDR1 MNHEY and CDR2 SVGAGI come from the germline V gene. CDR3 DNA sequence: TGTGCCAGCAGATCTGGCGGGGGCCCATGGGACGAGCAGTACTTC. This encodes CASRSGGGPWDEQYF.

V gene TRBV4-1 combines with J gene TRBJ2-1; D is possibly TRBD1 (6 bases). V lost 4 bases, J lost 1 base, and 8 bases lay in between. The CDR3 loop spans 14 amino acids. Germline V gene lookup returns CDR1 MGHRA and CDR2 YSYEKL. In DNA, the CDR3 is TGCGCCAGCAGCCGCGGACAGTCCTACAATGAGCAGTTCTTC. Translated, it gives CASSRGQSYNEQFF.

The chain uses TRBV19 and TRBJ1-5; TRBD1 agrees at 8 bases. The V segment lost 6 bases and the J segment 4 bases; nucleotides outside the gene matches: 8. Germline loops: CDR1 LNHDA, CDR2 SQIVND (reference sequence). The CDR3 contains 15 residues. The CDR3 region is CASRIQGVKNQPQHF. Here the CDR3 DNA reads TGTGCCAGTAGAATACAGGGGGTCAAAAATCAGCCCCAGCATTTT.

The V call is TRBV5-1, the J call TRBJ1-1; D is possibly TRBD1 (6 bases). The CDR3 has 15 amino acids. Trimming removed 0 bases from V and 2 bases from J, with 11 bases in between. Germline V lookup: CDR1 SGHRS, CDR2 YFSETQ. The CDR3 bases are TGCGCCAGCAGCTTGGGGGTAGGGGGAAACACTGAAGCTTTCTTT. It translates to CASSLGVGGNTEAFF.

The chain is built from TRBV6-5 and TRBJ2-7, with TRBD1 identical over 7 bases. Germline CDR1 MNHEY, CDR2 SVGAGI. Unmatched junction bases numbered 8, after V lost 6 bases and J lost 3 bases. This CDR3 is 14 amino acids long. CDR3 protein: CASRRQGQGYEQYF. Written as DNA, the CDR3 is TGTGCCAGCAGACGACAGGGTCAAGGCTACGAGCAGTACTTC.

The chain links TRBV12-5 to TRBJ2-7; D possibly corresponds to TRBD2 (6 bases). Between the trimmed V and J ends, which lost 1 base and 6 bases, there was a span of 19 bases. The germline CDR1 and CDR2 sequences are LGHNT and FRNRAP. This CDR3 is built from 16 residues. The CDR3 sequence: CASGLGNGGEEFEQYF. The CDR3 DNA reads TGTGCTAGTGGTTTGGGGAACGGGGGAGAGGAGTTCGAGCAGTACTTC.

This clone was found once. The rearrangement links TRBV7-2 to TRBJ1-4; maybe TRBD1 (6 bases). Trimming removed 2 bases at V and 8 bases at J, with 18 bases between. Germline assignment: CDR1 SGHTA and CDR2 FQGNSA. The CDR3 is 16 residues long. The CDR3 here is CASSLSLFRGVEKLFF. Here the CDR3 DNA reads TGTGCCAGCAGCTTATCGCTTTTCAGGGGAGTGGAAAAACTGTTTTTT.

The chain is built from TRBV13 and TRBJ2-3, with 10 nucleotides matching TRBD2. CDR1 and CDR2 (germline): PRHDT, FYEKMQ (reference sequence). The V gene end was trimmed by 0 bases and the J gene end by 1 base; junction bases not matched to a gene: 4. The CDR3 contains 17 residues. The DNA for the CDR3 is TGTGCCAGCAGCTTAGGCCCGAGCGGGAGGGGCACAGATACGCAGTATTTT. The encoded protein is CASSLGPSGRGTDTQYF.

The J gene is TRBJ2-3, the V gene TRBV12-5, with 8 positions matching TRBD2. The V gene end was trimmed by 6 bases and the J gene end by 3 bases; junction bases not matched to a gene: 5. Germline V CDR1 and CDR2: LGHNT, FRNRAP. The CDR3 has 14 residues. The CDR3 reads CASGRSGRTDTQYF. In DNA form, the CDR3 reads TGTGCTAGTGGCAGAAGCGGGAGAACAGATACGCAGTATTTT.

The rearrangement uses TRBV9 and TRBJ2-5, with a tentative D call TRBD1 (6 bases). V was clipped by 1 base and J by 4 bases, with 14 bases between them. CDR3 size: 15 residues. CDR1 is SGDLS, CDR2 YYNGEE, per germline. CDR3 residues: CASSVNTGFGETQYF. CDR3 sequence (DNA): TGTGCCAGCAGCGTAAATACAGGGTTCGGAGAGACCCAGTACTTC.

The CDR3 sequence: CASSRYGGDPYGYTF. CDR3 bases: TGCGCCAGCAGCCGATATGGAGGGGACCCCTATGGCTACACCTTC. The chain combines TRBV5-1 with TRBJ1-2; D is possibly TRBD1 (5 bases). CDR3 size: 15 residues. Germline assignment: CDR1 SGHRS and CDR2 YFSETQ. V shed 4 bases and J shed 4 bases, with 17 bases lying between them.